The 14 T cell receptor beta chains reported below all come from one sample, sequenced in a study of T-cell memory formation after mild COVID-19. Each CDR3 protein is one row after TCRdb ran MiXCR on the 5' RACE reads. The table has 110,000 to 150,000 distinct CDR3 sequences, almost 25% seen once; the top ten hold approximately 25%. The sample consisted of PBMCs or a T cell subset sorted from them (not recorded which). The receptors were sampled from an adult woman who had mild COVID-19 (a few samples of this study predate the infection). Cell type and time point are not known.

CDR3 protein: CSAADRGLDNEQFF. In nucleotides, the CDR3 is TGCAGTGCAGCAGACAGGGGGTTAGACAATGAGCAGTTCTTC. The chain couples TRBV20-1 to TRBJ2-1; 9 bases align to TRBD1. The trim removed 6 bases at V and 5 bases at J, leaving 8 bases unmatched. The CDR3 spans 14 residues. The germline CDR1 and CDR2 sequences are DFQATT and SNEGSKA (reference sequence).

This clonotype was counted many times. The chain joins TRBV7-6 to TRBJ2-3; D gene unclear. Germline CDR1 and CDR2: SGHVS and FNYEAQ. The CDR3 length is 12 residues. The V end lost 0 bases, the J end lost 3 bases, and 1 base lay between the germline ends. The CDR3 nucleotides read TGTGCCAGCAGCTTAGCAACAGATACGCAGTATTTT. As protein: CASSLATDTQYF.

The chain recombines TRBV4-1 with TRBJ2-7; TRBD1 agrees at 7 bases. The V gene end was trimmed by 6 bases and the J gene end by 3 bases; junction bases not matched to a gene: 14. The CDR3 consists of 16 residues. Looked up from germline, CDR1 is MGHRA and CDR2 is YSYEKL. The CDR3 here is CASRPVPGTARYEQYF. The CDR3 nucleotides read TGCGCCAGCAGACCTGTCCCCGGGACAGCGCGCTACGAGCAGTACTTC.

The chain carries TRBV12-3 or TRBV12-4 and TRBJ2-3; D ambiguous. CDR3 size: 11 residues. The V and J ends lost 5 bases and 8 bases respectively, with 8 bases between them. CDR3 amino acids: CASSPPGTQYF. CDR3 nucleotide sequence: TGTGCCAGCAGTCCCCCCGGTACGCAGTATTTT.

This clonotype was observed a handful of times. J is TRBJ2-3 and V is TRBV5-6; unclear D gene. The CDR3 contains 12 residues. CDR1 and CDR2 from the germline V gene are SGHDT and YYEEEE. The ends were cut back, 3 bases at V and 0 bases at J, with 2 bases in the middle. The DNA of the CDR3 is TGTGCCAGCAGCTATAGCACAGATACGCAGTATTTT. It translates to CASSYSTDTQYF.

The V gene is TRBV24-1, the J gene TRBJ2-2; no clear D gene. The germline CDR1 and CDR2 sequences are KGHDR and SFDVKD. The length of the CDR3 is 13 residues. The V and J ends lost 7 bases and 0 bases respectively, with 5 bases between them. In nucleotides, the CDR3 is TGTGCCACCAGGGGGTCGAACACCGGGGAGCTGTTTTTT. Its protein is CATRGSNTGELFF.

The genes are TRBV5-1 and TRBJ2-7; D not certain. Germline-derived CDR1 and CDR2 are SGHRS and YFSETQ. The CDR3 extends over 14 amino acids. V gave up 3 bases and J gave up 6 bases, with 16 bases separating them. CDR3 DNA: TGCGCCAGCAGCTCCCACGAAGGGTGGGTCGAGCAGTACTTC. This sequence encodes CASSSHEGWVEQYF.

This clonotype came up a few times. Here the CDR3 reads CASSSRLAERTDTQYF. In DNA form, the CDR3 reads TGTGCCAGCAGCTCTCGACTAGCGGAGCGCACAGATACGCAGTATTTT. This chain links TRBV7-9 with TRBJ2-3; 9 bases map to TRBD2. This CDR3 is 16 amino acids long. Germline CDR1 and CDR2: SEHNR and FQNEAQ (reference sequence). The V and J ends lost 4 bases and 1 base, in that order; junction bases with no gene match: 6. Complete variable domain (other parts from reference TRBV7-9 and TRBJ2-3): DTGVSQNPRHKITKRGQNVTFRCDPISEHNRLYWYRQTLGQGPEFLTYFQNEAQLEKSRLLSDRFSAERPKGSFSTLEIQRTEQGDSAMYLCASSSRLAERTDTQYFGPGTRLTVL.

The chain joins TRBV4-1 to TRBJ2-5; D is unresolved. The CDR3 loop spans 15 amino acids. Germline V gene sequence: CDR1 MGHRA, CDR2 YSYEKL. The ends were cut back, 6 bases at V and 1 base at J, with 15 bases in the middle. This CDR3 reads CASRGQEHLQETQYF. CDR3 coding DNA: TGCGCCAGCAGGGGCCAAGAGCATCTCCAAGAGACCCAGTACTTC.

This chain uses TRBV6-5 with TRBJ2-7, with D possibly being TRBD1 or TRBD2 (5 bases each). V shed 0 bases and J shed 2 bases, with 20 bases lying between them. This CDR3 region has 18 residues. CDR1 and CDR2 from the germline V gene are MNHEY and SVGAGI. The CDR3 bases are TGTGCCAGCAGTTACTCGACTGTGGTCGGGACGACCGCCTACGAGCAGTACTTC. Protein: CASSYSTVVGTTAYEQYF.

The chain links TRBV10-3 to TRBJ2-3; 7 positions agree with TRBD2. From germline, CDR1 is ENHRY and CDR2 SYGVKD. The length of the CDR3 is 15 residues. J gave up 1 base and V 6 bases, and 7 bases lay outside the gene matches. The CDR3 reads CAISEDAGGTDTQYF. CDR3 sequence (DNA): TGTGCCATCAGCGAGGATGCGGGGGGCACAGATACGCAGTATTTT.

The chain joins TRBV12-3 or TRBV12-4 to TRBJ2-5; a weak D match, TRBD2 (6 bases). Trimming left V 5 bases short and J 0 bases short, with 10 bases between. This CDR3 is built from 14 residues. The CDR3 reads CASSLRDYQETQYF. CDR3 coding DNA: TGTGCCAGCAGTCTCCGGGACTACCAAGAGACCCAGTACTTC.

V is TRBV16 and J is TRBJ1-3, with D possibly TRBD1 on 5 matching bases. This CDR3 has 14 amino acids. CDR1 is KGHSY and CDR2 is FQNENV in the germline V gene. Trimming removed 5 bases at V and 4 bases at J, with 12 bases between. CDR3 bases: TGTGCCAGCAGCTCGCCGCGACAGGGAAACACCATATATTTT. It codes for CASSSPRQGNTIYF.

This clonotype turned up a few times. The chain is built from TRBV5-1 and TRBJ2-1; tentatively, D is TRBD1 or TRBD2 (5 bases each). The CDR3 spans 15 residues. V was clipped by 0 bases and J by 8 bases, with 15 bases between them. Per the germline V gene, CDR1 is SGHRS and CDR2 is YFSETQ. Here the CDR3 reads CASSLGGAGAYEQFF. In DNA, the CDR3 is TGCGCCAGCAGCTTGGGAGGGGCCGGGGCTTATGAGCAGTTCTTC.